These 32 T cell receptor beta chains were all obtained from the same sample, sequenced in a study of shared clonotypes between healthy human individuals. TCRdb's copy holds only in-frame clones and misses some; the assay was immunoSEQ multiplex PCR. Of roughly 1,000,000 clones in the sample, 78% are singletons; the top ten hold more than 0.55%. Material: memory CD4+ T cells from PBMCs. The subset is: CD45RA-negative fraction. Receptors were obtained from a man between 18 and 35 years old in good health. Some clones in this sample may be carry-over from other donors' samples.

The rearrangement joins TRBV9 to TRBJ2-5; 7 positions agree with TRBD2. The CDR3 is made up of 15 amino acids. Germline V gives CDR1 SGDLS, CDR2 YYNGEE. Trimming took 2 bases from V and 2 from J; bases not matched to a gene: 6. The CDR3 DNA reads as TGTGCCAGCAGCGTGGGAGGGGCAGGGCAAGAGACCCAGTACTTC. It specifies CASSVGGAGQETQYF.

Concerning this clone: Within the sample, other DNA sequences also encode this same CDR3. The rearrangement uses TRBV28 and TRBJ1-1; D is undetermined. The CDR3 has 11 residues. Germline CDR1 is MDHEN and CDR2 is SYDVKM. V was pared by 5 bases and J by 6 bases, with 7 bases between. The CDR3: CASSLRAEAFF. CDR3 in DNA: TGTGCCAGCAGTCTCCGGGCTGAAGCTTTCTTT.

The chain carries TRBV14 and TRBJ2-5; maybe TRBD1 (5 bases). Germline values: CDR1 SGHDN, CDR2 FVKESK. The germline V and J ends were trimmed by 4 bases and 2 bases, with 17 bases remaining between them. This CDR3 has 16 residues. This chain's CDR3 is CASSPIGHTTQETQYF. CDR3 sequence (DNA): TGTGCCAGCAGCCCTATCGGACATACGACTCAAGAGACCCAGTACTTC.

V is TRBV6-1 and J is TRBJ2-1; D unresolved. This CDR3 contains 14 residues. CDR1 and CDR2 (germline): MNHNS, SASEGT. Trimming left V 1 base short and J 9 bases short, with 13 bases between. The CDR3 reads CASSEGLMVGEQFF. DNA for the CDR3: TGTGCCAGCAGTGAAGGCCTTATGGTGGGTGAGCAGTTCTTC.

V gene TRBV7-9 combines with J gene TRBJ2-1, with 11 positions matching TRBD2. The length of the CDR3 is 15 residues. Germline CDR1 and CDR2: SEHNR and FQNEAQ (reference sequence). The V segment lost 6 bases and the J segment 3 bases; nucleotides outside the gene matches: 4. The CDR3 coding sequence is TGTGCCAGCAGTAAACTAGCGGGAGTCTACAATGAGCAGTTCTTC. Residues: CASSKLAGVYNEQFF.

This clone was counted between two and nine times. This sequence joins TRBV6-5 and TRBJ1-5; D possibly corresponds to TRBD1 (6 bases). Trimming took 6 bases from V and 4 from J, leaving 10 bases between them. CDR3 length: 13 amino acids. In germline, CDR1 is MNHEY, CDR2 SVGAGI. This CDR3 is CASSQTGNQPQHF. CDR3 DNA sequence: TGTGCCAGCAGCCAAACAGGGAATCAGCCCCAGCATTTT.

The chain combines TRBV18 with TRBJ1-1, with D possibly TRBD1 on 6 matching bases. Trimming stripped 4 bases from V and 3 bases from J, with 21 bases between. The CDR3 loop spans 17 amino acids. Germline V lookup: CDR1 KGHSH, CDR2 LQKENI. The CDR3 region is CASSRGRGVSPDTEAFF. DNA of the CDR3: TGTGCCAGCTCACGGGGCAGGGGCGTAAGCCCAGACACTGAAGCTTTCTTT. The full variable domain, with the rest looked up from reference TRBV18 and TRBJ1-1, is NAGVMQNPRHLVRRRGQEARLRCSPMKGHSHVYWYRQLPEEGLKFMVYLQKENIIDESGMPKERFSAEFPKEGPSILRIQQVVRGDSAAYFCASSRGRGVSPDTEAFFGQGTRLTVV.

Here the CDR3 DNA reads TGTGCCACCAGGGCTCCTGCTAACTATGGCTACACCTTC. Amino acid sequence: CATRAPANYGYTF. The chain uses TRBV15 and TRBJ1-2, with D uncertain. Per the germline V gene, CDR1 is LNHNV and CDR2 is YYDKDF (reference sequence). This CDR3 is built from 13 residues. The ends were cut back, 6 bases at V and 0 bases at J, with 8 bases in the middle.

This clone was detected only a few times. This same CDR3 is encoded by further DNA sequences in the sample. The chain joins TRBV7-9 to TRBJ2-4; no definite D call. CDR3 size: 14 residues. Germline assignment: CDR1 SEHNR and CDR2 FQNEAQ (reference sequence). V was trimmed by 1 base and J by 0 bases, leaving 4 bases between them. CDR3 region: CASSLGGAKNIQYF. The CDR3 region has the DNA TGTGCCAGCAGCTTAGGGGGAGCCAAAAACATTCAGTACTTC. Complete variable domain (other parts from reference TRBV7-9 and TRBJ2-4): DTGVSQNPRHKITKRGQNVTFRCDPISEHNRLYWYRQTLGQGPEFLTYFQNEAQLEKSRLLSDRFSAERPKGSFSTLEIQRTEQGDSAMYLCASSLGGAKNIQYFGAGTRLSVL.

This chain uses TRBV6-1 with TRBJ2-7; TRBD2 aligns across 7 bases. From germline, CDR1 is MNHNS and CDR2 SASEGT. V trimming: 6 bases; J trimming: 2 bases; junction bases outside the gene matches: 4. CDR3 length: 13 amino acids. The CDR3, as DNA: TGTGCCAGCAGCGGACTAGGAACCTACGAGCAGTACTTC. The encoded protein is CASSGLGTYEQYF.

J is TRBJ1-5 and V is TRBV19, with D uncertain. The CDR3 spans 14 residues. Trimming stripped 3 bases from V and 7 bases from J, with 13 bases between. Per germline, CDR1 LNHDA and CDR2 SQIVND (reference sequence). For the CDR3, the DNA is TGTGCCAGTAGTATTAACCCCGGGGTGCAGCCCCAGCATTTT. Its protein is CASSINPGVQPQHF.

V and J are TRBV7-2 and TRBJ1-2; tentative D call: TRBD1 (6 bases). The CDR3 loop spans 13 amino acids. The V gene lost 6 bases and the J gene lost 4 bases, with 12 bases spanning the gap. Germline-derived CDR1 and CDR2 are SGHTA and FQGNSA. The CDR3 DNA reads TGTGCCAGCAGAAGAGGACAGCTCTATGGCTACACCTTC. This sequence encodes CASRRGQLYGYTF. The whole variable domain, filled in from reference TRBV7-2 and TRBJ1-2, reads GAGVSQSPSNKVTEKGKDVELRCDPISGHTALYWYRQSLGQGLEFLIYFQGNSAPDKSGLPSDRFSAERTGGSVSTLTIQRTQQEDSAVYLCASRRGQLYGYTFGSGTRLTVV.

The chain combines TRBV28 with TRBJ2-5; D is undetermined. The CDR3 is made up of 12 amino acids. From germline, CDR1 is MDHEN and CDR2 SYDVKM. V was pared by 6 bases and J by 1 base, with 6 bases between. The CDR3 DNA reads TGTGCCAGCAGGGCACCCCAAGAGACCCAGTACTTC. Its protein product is CASRAPQETQYF.

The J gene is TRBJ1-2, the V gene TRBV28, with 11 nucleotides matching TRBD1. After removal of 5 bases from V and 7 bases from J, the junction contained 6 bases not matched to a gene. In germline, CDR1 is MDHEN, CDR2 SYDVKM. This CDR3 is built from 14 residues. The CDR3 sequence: CASSAGGQGAGYTF. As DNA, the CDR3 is TGTGCCAGCAGTGCCGGAGGACAGGGGGCTGGCTACACCTTC.

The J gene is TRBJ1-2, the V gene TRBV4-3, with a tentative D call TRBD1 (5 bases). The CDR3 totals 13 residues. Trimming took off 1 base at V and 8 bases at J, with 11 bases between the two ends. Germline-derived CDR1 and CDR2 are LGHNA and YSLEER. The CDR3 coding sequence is TGCGCCAGCAGCCAAGGGGACGGCGGAGGCTACACCTTC. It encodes CASSQGDGGGYTF.

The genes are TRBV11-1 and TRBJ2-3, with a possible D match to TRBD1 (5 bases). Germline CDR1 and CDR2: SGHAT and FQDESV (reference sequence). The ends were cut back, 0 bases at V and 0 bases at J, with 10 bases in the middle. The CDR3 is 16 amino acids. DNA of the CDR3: TGTGCCAGCAGCTTAGCGCAGGGCCGGAGCACAGATACGCAGTATTTT. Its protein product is CASSLAQGRSTDTQYF.

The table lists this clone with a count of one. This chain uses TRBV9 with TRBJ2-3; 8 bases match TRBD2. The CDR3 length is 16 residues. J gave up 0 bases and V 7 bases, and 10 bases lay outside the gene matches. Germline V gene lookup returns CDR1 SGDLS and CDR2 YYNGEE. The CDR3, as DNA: TGTGCCAGCGCTTCAGGGGCTAGCGGGAGCACAGATACGCAGTATTTT. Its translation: CASASGASGSTDTQYF. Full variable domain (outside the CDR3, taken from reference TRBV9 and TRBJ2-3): DSGVTQTPKHLITATGQRVTLRCSPRSGDLSVYWYQQSLDQGLQFLIQYYNGEERAKGNILERFSAQQFPDLHSELNLSSLELGDSALYFCASASGASGSTDTQYFGPGTRLTVL.

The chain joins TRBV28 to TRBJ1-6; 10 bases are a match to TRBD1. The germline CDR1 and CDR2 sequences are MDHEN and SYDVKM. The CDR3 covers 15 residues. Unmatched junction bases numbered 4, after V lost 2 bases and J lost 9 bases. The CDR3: CASSLGGTGVSPLHF. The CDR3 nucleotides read TGTGCCAGCAGTTTAGGAGGGACAGGGGTTTCACCCCTCCACTTT.

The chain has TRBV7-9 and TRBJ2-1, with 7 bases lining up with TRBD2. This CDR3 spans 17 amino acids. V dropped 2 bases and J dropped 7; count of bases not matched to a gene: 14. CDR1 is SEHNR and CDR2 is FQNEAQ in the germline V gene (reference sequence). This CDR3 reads CASSLSMGAFGGNEQFF. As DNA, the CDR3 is TGTGCCAGCAGCTTATCGATGGGAGCTTTCGGGGGGAATGAGCAGTTCTTC.

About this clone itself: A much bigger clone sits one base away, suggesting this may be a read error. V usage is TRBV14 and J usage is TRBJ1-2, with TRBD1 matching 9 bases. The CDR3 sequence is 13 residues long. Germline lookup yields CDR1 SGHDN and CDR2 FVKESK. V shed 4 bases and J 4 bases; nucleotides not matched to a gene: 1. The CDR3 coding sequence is TGTGCCAGCAGCCGGGACAGGGTCTATGGCTACACCTTC. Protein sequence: CASSRDRVYGYTF.

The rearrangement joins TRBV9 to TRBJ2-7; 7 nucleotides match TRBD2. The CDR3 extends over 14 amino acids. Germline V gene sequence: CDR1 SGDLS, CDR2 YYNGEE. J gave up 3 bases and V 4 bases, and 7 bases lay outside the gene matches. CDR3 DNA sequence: TGTGCCAGCAGCCCGAGAGGGAGGGGCTACGAGCAGTACTTC. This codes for CASSPRGRGYEQYF.

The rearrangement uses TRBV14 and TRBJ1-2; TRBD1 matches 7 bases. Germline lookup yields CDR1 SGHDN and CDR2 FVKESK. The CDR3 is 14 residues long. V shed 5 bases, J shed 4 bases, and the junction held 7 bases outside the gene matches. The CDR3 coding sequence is TGTGCCAGCAGCTTACAGGGGCCGGGCTATGGCTACACCTTC. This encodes CASSLQGPGYGYTF.

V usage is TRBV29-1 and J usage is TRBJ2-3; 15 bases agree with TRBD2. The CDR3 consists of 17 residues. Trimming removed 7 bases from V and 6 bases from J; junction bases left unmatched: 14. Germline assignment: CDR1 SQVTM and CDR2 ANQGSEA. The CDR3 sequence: CSGGGLAGGPSSDTQYF. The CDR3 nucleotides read TGCAGCGGGGGGGGACTAGCGGGAGGCCCAAGCTCGGATACGCAGTATTTT.

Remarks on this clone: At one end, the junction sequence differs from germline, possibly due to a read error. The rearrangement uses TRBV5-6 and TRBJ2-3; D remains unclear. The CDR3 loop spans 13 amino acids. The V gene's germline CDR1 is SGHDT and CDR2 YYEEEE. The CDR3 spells CVSSLLSTDTQYF. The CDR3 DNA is TGTGTCAGCAGCCTATTGAGCACAGATACGCAGTATTTT.

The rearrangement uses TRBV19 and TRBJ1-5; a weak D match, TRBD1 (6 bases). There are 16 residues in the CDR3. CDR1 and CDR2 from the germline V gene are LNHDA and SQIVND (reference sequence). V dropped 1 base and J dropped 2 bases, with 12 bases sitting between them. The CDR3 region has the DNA TGTGCCAGTAGTATAGGCGGAGGGGGGCGCAATCAGCCCCAGCATTTT. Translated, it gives CASSIGGGGRNQPQHF.

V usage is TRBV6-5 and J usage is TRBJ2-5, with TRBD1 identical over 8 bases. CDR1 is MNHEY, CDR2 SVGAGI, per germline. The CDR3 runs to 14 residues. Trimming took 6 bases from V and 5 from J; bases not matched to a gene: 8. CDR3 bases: TGTGCCAGCAGCCAGGACAGGGTGAGGGAGACCCAGTACTTC. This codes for CASSQDRVRETQYF.

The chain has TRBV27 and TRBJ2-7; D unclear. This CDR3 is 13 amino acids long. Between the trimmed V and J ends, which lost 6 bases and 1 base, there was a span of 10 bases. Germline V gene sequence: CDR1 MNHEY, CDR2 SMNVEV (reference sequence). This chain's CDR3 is CASSREVSYEQYF. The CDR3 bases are TGTGCCAGCAGCCGTGAGGTGTCCTACGAGCAGTACTTC.

The CDR3 DNA sequence: TGTGCCAGCAGCTTCGACGGGAGAAACAGCGACGAGCAGTACTTC. This sequence encodes CASSFDGRNSDEQYF. This chain links TRBV7-2 with TRBJ2-7, with D perhaps TRBD2 (6 bases). The CDR3 extends over 15 amino acids. Germline CDR1 SGHTA, CDR2 FQGNSA. V lost 3 bases and J 5 bases, leaving 17 bases between the germline ends.

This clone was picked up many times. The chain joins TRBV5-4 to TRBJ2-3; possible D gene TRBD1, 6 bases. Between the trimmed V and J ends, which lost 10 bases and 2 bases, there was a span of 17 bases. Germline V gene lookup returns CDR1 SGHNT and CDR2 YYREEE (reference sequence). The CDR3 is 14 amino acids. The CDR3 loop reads CASTTTGLTDTQYF. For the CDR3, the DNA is TGTGCCTCCACAACCACAGGGCTCACAGATACGCAGTATTTT.

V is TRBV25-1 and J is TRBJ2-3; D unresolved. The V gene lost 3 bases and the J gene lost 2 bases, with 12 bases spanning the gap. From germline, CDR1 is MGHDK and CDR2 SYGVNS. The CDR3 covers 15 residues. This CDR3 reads CASSDTGHLTDTQYF. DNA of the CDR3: TGTGCCAGCAGTGACACGGGCCATCTCACAGATACGCAGTATTTT.

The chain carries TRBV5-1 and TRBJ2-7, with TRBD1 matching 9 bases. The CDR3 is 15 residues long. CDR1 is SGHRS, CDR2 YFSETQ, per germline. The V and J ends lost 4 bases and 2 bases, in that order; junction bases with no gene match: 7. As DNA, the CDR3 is TGCGCCAGCAGCATTCTAACAGGGGGCCCCTACGAGCAGTACTTC. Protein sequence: CASSILTGGPYEQYF.

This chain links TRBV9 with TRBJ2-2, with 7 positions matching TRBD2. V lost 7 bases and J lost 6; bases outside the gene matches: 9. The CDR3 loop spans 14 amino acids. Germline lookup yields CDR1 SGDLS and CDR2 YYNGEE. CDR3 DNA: TGTGCCAGCTACCCCGGGGGGTTGGCCGGGGAGCTGTTTTTT. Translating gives CASYPGGLAGELFF.